The 32 T cell receptor beta chains listed next were all sequenced from one sample in a study of Graves' ophthalmopathy and Graves' hyperthyroidism. As the template, RNA transcripts were used to amplify TCR beta CDR3 regions. HTBI primers were employed in first-round RT-PCR, then a second-round multiplex PCR followed. A single record per CDR3 protein comes from TCRdb applying MiXCR to the multiplex PCR reads. The sample carries about 600,000 distinct CDR3 sequences, about 40% recorded once. The sample taken for sequencing was peripheral blood or thyroid tissue (not recorded which). The receptors derive from an adult man with Graves' hyperthyroidism.

This clonotype has just a few counts. This chain links TRBV20-1 with TRBJ2-5; D is unclear. The ends were cut back, 6 bases at V and 2 bases at J, with 16 bases in the middle. Germline CDR1 DFQATT, CDR2 SNEGSKA (reference sequence). The CDR3 covers 14 residues. CDR3 nucleotides: TGCAGTGCCAGCAGTGACGCGCCTCAAGAGACCCAGTACTTC. This sequence encodes CSASSDAPQETQYF.

The genes are TRBV12-3 or TRBV12-4 and TRBJ2-1; 9 bases fit TRBD1. The trim removed 6 bases at V and 0 bases at J, leaving 3 bases unmatched. The length of the CDR3 is 15 residues. The CDR3 DNA reads TGTGCCAGCAGGGACAGGGGAAGCTCCTACAATGAGCAGTTCTTC. Residues: CASRDRGSSYNEQFF.

Details on this clonotype: An end of the junction differs from the germline gene, which may be a read error. The rearrangement links TRBV7-3 to TRBJ2-2; perhaps TRBD1 as D (5 bases). Looked up from germline, CDR1 is SGHTA and CDR2 is FQGTGA. The CDR3 contains 16 residues. CDR3 amino acids: CASSQPQGGGTGELFF. As DNA, the CDR3 is TGCGCCAGCAGCCAGCCCCAGGGCGGTGGAACCGGGGAGCTGTTTTTT.

The chain employs TRBV24-1 and TRBJ2-2, with 10 bases that match TRBD2. V lost 12 bases, J lost 4 bases, and 10 bases stayed unmatched. The CDR3 is 15 residues long. The germline gives CDR1 KGHDR, CDR2 SFDVKD. The CDR3 reads CAWNSGGAATGELFF. The CDR3 DNA sequence: TGTGCCTGGAACAGCGGGGGGGCCGCCACCGGGGAGCTGTTTTTT.

The rearrangement uses TRBV6-1 and TRBJ1-2, with 8 positions matching TRBD1. V lost 6 bases and J lost 7; bases outside the gene matches: 10. In germline, CDR1 is MNHNS, CDR2 SASEGT. This CDR3 has 14 residues. In nucleotides, the CDR3 is TGTGCCAGCAGATTGACAGGGGCGGCATTTGGCTACACCTTC. Translation: CASRLTGAAFGYTF.

This rearrangement joins TRBV13 to TRBJ2-7; tentatively, D is TRBD2 (5 bases). V was pared by 6 bases and J by 7 bases, with 16 bases between. Germline V gene lookup returns CDR1 PRHDT and CDR2 FYEKMQ (reference sequence). The CDR3 length is 13 residues. CDR3 protein: CASRPIGRREQYF. In DNA form, the CDR3 reads TGTGCCAGCAGACCGATAGGTCGGAGGGAGCAGTACTTC.

The table lists this clonotype with many counts. The chain combines TRBV29-1 with TRBJ2-5; the match to TRBD2 covers 8 bases. Germline loops: CDR1 SQVTM, CDR2 ANQGSEA. This CDR3 comprises 15 residues. V shed 0 bases and J 5 bases; nucleotides not matched to a gene: 8. CDR3 bases: TGCAGCGTTGAAGATGCGGCGGGCGGGGGGGAGACCCAGTACTTC. Translating gives CSVEDAAGGGETQYF.

V usage is TRBV6-5 and J usage is TRBJ1-6; D possibly corresponds to TRBD1 (6 bases). Trimming shortened V by 0 bases and J by 0 bases, and 6 bases separated the two germline ends. CDR3 size: 16 residues. Per the germline V gene, CDR1 is MNHEY and CDR2 is SVGAGI. This chain's CDR3 is CASSYSQGSYNSPLHF. CDR3 nucleotides: TGTGCCAGCAGTTACTCACAGGGCTCCTATAATTCACCCCTCCACTTT.

V gene TRBV29-1 combines with J gene TRBJ2-7; the D gene is possibly TRBD2 (6 bases). The CDR3 extends over 12 amino acids. Germline-derived CDR1 and CDR2 are SQVTM and ANQGSEA. V gave up 4 bases and J gave up 1 base, with 8 bases separating them. CDR3 DNA: TGCAGCGTTGTTGCGGGATCCTACGAGCAGTACTTC. Its translation is CSVVAGSYEQYF.

J is TRBJ2-3 and V is TRBV2; D is unclear. CDR1 is SNHLY and CDR2 is FYNNEI in the germline V gene. Trimming stripped 1 base from V and 2 bases from J, with 10 bases between. The CDR3 is made up of 15 amino acids. In DNA, the CDR3 is TGTGCCAGCAGTGAAGGGCCAGCGCCCACAGATACGCAGTATTTT. Translated, it gives CASSEGPAPTDTQYF.

J is TRBJ2-3 and V is TRBV4-1; TRBD1 agrees at 9 bases. The V gene end was trimmed by 4 bases and the J gene end by 4 bases; junction bases not matched to a gene: 9. This CDR3 region has 16 residues. The germline V gene has CDR1 MGHRA and CDR2 YSYEKL. The CDR3 reads CASSLEGQGGADTQYF. The CDR3 nucleotides are TGCGCCAGCAGCCTCGAGGGACAGGGTGGTGCAGATACGCAGTATTTT.

V usage is TRBV29-1 and J usage is TRBJ2-1; D ambiguous. The DNA end favors TRBJ2-7, so the J call may be wrong. The CDR3 contains 13 residues. Germline CDR1 SQVTM, CDR2 ANQGSEA. CDR3 sequence (DNA): TGCAGCTTTGTCAGGAGCTCCTACAATGAGCAGTACTTC. Encoded protein: CSFVRSSYNEQYF.

In the case of this clonotype: A much larger clone lies one base from this, so it may be a read error. The CDR3 is CSVETGQGGPGELFF. CDR3 coding DNA: TGCAGCGTTGAAACCGGACAGGGAGGCCCCGGGGAGCTGTTTTTT. This rearrangement joins TRBV29-1 to TRBJ2-2, with 8 bases identical to TRBD1. This CDR3 spans 15 amino acids. V dropped 2 bases and J dropped 6; count of bases not matched to a gene: 8. Germline CDR1 SQVTM, CDR2 ANQGSEA.

As to this clonotype: One junction end disagrees with the germline gene, perhaps due to a read error. The chain has TRBV7-9 and TRBJ2-3; TRBD1 or TRBD2 may be the D gene (5 bases each). CDR1 and CDR2 (germline): SEHNR, FQNEAQ (reference sequence). The CDR3 runs to 17 residues. CDR3 residues: CASSKSLSGTPTDTQYF. CDR3 in DNA: TGTGCTAGCAGTAAAAGCCTCTCCGGGACCCCCACAGATACGCAGTATTTT.

The chain employs TRBV10-3 and TRBJ1-5, with D perhaps TRBD1 (5 bases). V gave up 10 bases and J gave up 6 bases, with 13 bases separating them. From germline, CDR1 is ENHRY and CDR2 SYGVKD. The CDR3 contains 12 residues. CDR3 sequence (DNA): TGTGCCAGCAAAGGGACGGGTCAGCCCCAGCATTTT. It translates to CASKGTGQPQHF.

This clonotype occurred many times. A junction boundary mismatches the germline segment, possibly from a read error. The rearrangement joins TRBV6-6 to TRBJ2-7; weak D call: TRBD2 (5 bases). CDR3 length equals 15 residues. Germline values: CDR1 MNHNY, CDR2 SVGAGI (reference sequence). The DNA for the CDR3 is TGTGCCAGCAGTGACTCCCCGGGGAGCACCTACGAGCAGTACTTC. This translates into CASSDSPGSTYEQYF.

This clonotype has at least ten counts. The chain joins TRBV19 to TRBJ2-2; TRBD1 matches 9 bases. The germline gives CDR1 LNHDA, CDR2 SQIVND (reference sequence). The CDR3 runs 14 residues. After removal of 6 bases from V and 4 bases from J, the junction contained 3 bases not matched to a gene. The CDR3 protein is CASSGTGFTGELFF. In DNA, the CDR3 is TGTGCCAGTAGCGGGACAGGGTTCACCGGGGAGCTGTTTTTT.

As to this clonotype: This CDR3 fails to terminate in the conserved phenylalanine or tryptophan, so it likely reflects a read error. The gene calls are TRBV7-9 and TRBJ1-2; D perhaps matches TRBD1 (5 bases). CDR3 size: 12 residues. Germline CDR1 SEHNR, CDR2 FQNEAQ (reference sequence). Trimming stripped 1 base from V and 8 bases from J, with 8 bases between. CDR3 sequence: CASSLGGGGYTS. The CDR3 bases are TGTGCCAGCAGCTTAGGGGGCGGGGGCTACACCTCC.

This clonotype was seen ten or more times. The CDR3 sequence is CASSLTREAREQYF. CDR3 in DNA: TGTGCCAGCAGCTTGACACGCGAGGCTCGGGAGCAGTACTTC. The chain uses TRBV9 and TRBJ2-7; no clear D gene. Germline loops: CDR1 SGDLS, CDR2 YYNGEE. The CDR3 sequence is 14 residues long. V lost 4 bases and J 7 bases, leaving 18 bases between the germline ends. The full variable domain, its missing parts supplied by reference TRBV9 and TRBJ2-7, is DSGVTQTPKHLITATGQRVTLRCSPRSGDLSVYWYQQSLDQGLQFLIQYYNGEERAKGNILERFSAQQFPDLHSELNLSSLELGDSALYFCASSLTREAREQYFGPGTRLTVT.

The rearrangement uses TRBV20-1 and TRBJ1-2; D is possibly TRBD1 (6 bases). Germline CDR1 DFQATT, CDR2 SNEGSKA (reference sequence). The ends were cut back, 4 bases at V and 2 bases at J, with 17 bases in the middle. The CDR3 runs 15 residues. In DNA form, the CDR3 reads TGCAGTGCTACCAAAGGGGGTGGACGGAACTATGGCTACACCTTC. This encodes CSATKGGGRNYGYTF.

The chain carries TRBV19 and TRBJ1-5; perhaps TRBD1 as D (5 bases). Germline CDR1 and CDR2: LNHDA and SQIVND (reference sequence). V was shortened by 5 bases and J by 1 base, with 15 bases between the two germline ends. The CDR3 sequence is 16 residues long. CDR3: CASSFPRGQSNQPQHF. The CDR3 DNA is TGTGCCAGTAGTTTCCCCCGGGGCCAGAGCAATCAGCCCCAGCATTTT.

Points on this clonotype: A read error may explain this, as a much larger clone is one base away. V gene TRBV20-1 combines with J gene TRBJ2-6; 7 bases agree with TRBD2. CDR1 DFQATT and CDR2 SNEGSKA come from the germline V gene (reference sequence). CDR3 size: 15 residues. CDR3 in amino acids: CSAIPGGSGANALTF. The CDR3 DNA sequence: TGCAGTGCTATACCCGGGGGGTCTGGGGCCAACGCCCTGACTTTC.

The chain links TRBV2 to TRBJ1-1; D is possibly TRBD1 (5 bases). The V end lost 8 bases, the J end lost 12 bases, and 16 bases lay between the germline ends. CDR3 size: 11 residues. Per germline, CDR1 SNHLY and CDR2 FYNNEI. Here the CDR3 DNA reads TGTGCCAGCGGCCTCGGGGGGATATCTTTCTTT. Its translation: CASGLGGISFF.

This clonotype was counted ten times or more. V and J are TRBV5-8 and TRBJ2-7; D gene unclear. The CDR3 totals 16 residues. CDR1 and CDR2 (germline): SGHTS, YDEGEE. V was cut by 4 bases and J by 2 bases, with 19 bases left in between. This chain's CDR3 is CASSARPESPAYEQYF. As DNA, the CDR3 is TGTGCCAGCAGCGCACGGCCAGAGAGCCCAGCCTACGAGCAGTACTTC. The whole variable domain, filled in from reference TRBV5-8 and TRBJ2-7, reads EAGVTQSPTHLIKTRGQQATLRCSPISGHTSVYWYQQALGLGLQFLLWYDEGEERNRGNFPPRFSGRQFPNYSSELNVNALELEDSALYLCASSARPESPAYEQYFGPGTRLTVT.

The chain is built from TRBV7-2 and TRBJ2-3; D is unclear. The germline CDR1 and CDR2 sequences are SGHTA and FQGNSA. V was shortened by 6 bases and J by 4 bases, with 11 bases between the two germline ends. The CDR3 spans 13 residues. CDR3 nucleotides: TGTGCCAGCAGTTCGGGCTATGCAGATACGCAGTATTTT. Protein product: CASSSGYADTQYF.

The chain is built from TRBV12-5 and TRBJ2-7; maybe TRBD1 (6 bases). Germline CDR1 LGHNT, CDR2 FRNRAP. Trimming removed 0 bases from V and 6 bases from J, with 21 bases in between. The CDR3 is 17 amino acids. CDR3 loop: CASGLVLARTGRPEQYF. In DNA form, the CDR3 reads TGTGCTAGTGGTTTGGTACTCGCCCGTACAGGGAGACCCGAGCAGTACTTC.

The chain links TRBV2 to TRBJ2-5; D may be TRBD1 or TRBD2 (6 bases each). From germline, CDR1 is SNHLY and CDR2 FYNNEI. The V end lost 4 bases, the J end lost 5 bases, and 17 bases lay between the germline ends. This CDR3 has 15 residues. The DNA of the CDR3 is TGTGCCAGCAGTGCTAGAAGGGGGGAAAGGGAGACCCAGTACTTC. Its protein is CASSARRGERETQYF.

This clonotype came up a few times. The chain recombines TRBV3-1 with TRBJ2-7, with 9 bases identical to TRBD2. CDR3 size: 15 residues. J lost 0 bases, V lost 4 bases, and 4 bases had no gene match. Germline-derived CDR1 and CDR2 are LGHDT and YNNKEL (reference sequence). The CDR3 bases are TGTGCCAGCAGCCCGTTTAGCGGGAGCTCCTACGAGCAGTACTTC. Translation gives CASSPFSGSSYEQYF.

A remark on this clonotype: This may be a read error, as it is one base from a much larger clone. The CDR3 DNA is TGTGCCAGCAGTGAAATTGGACTAGCGGGCGCCAAAGAGACCCGGTACTTC. Its translation: CASSEIGLAGAKETRYF. The J gene is TRBJ2-5, the V gene TRBV2; 11 bases are shared with TRBD2. The germline CDR1 and CDR2 sequences are SNHLY and FYNNEI. The CDR3 has 17 residues.

This clonotype was counted at least ten times. The J gene is TRBJ1-5, the V gene TRBV6-5, with a tentative D call TRBD1 (5 bases). The CDR3 runs to 15 residues. The germline gives CDR1 MNHEY, CDR2 SVGAGI. V was pared by 2 bases and J by 2 bases, with 10 bases between. The CDR3: CASSYRGMGNQPQHF. The CDR3 DNA sequence: TGTGCCAGCAGTTACAGGGGCATGGGCAATCAGCCCCAGCATTTT.

In its sample, this clonotype was seen a few times. The CDR3 is CAISESKGQGSSRQPQHF. Here the CDR3 DNA reads TGTGCCATCAGTGAGTCGAAGGGACAGGGGTCGTCGAGACAGCCCCAGCATTTT. The rearrangement joins TRBV10-3 to TRBJ1-5; 10 bases map to TRBD1. The CDR3 length is 18 residues. The trim removed 0 bases at V and 7 bases at J, leaving 12 bases unmatched. Germline assignment: CDR1 ENHRY and CDR2 SYGVKD.

This clonotype has ten or more counts. The chain recombines TRBV20-1 with TRBJ1-4; possibly TRBD1 for D (6 bases). V lost 0 bases to trimming and J lost 7 bases, with 15 bases between them. Germline loops: CDR1 DFQATT, CDR2 SNEGSKA (reference sequence). The CDR3 has 15 amino acids. This CDR3 is CSARDLGAGGEKLFF. CDR3 sequence (DNA): TGCAGTGCTAGAGATCTGGGGGCTGGAGGTGAAAAACTGTTTTTT.